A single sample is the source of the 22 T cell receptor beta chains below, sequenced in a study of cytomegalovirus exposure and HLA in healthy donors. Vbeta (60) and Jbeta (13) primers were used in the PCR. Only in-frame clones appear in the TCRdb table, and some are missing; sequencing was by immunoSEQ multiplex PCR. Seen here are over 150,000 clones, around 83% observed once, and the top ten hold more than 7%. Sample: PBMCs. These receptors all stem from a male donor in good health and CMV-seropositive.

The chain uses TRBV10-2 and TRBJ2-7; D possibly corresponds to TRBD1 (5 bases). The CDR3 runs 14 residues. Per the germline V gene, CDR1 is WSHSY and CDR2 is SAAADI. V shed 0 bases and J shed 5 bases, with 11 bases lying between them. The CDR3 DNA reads TGCGCCAGCAGTGAGTCCAGGGAATCCCACGAGCAGTACTTC. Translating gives CASSESRESHEQYF.

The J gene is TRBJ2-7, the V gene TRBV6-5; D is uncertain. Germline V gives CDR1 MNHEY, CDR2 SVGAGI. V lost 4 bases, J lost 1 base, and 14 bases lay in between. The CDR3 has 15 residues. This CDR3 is CASSLSYRTSYEQYF. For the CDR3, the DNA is TGTGCCAGCAGTTTGAGCTATAGAACGTCCTACGAGCAGTACTTC.

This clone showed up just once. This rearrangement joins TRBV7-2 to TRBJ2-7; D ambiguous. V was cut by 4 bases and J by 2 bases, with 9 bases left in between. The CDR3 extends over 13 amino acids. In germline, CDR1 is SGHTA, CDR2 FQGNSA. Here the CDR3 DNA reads TGTGCCAGCAGCTGGGCCAGGACCTACGAGCAGTACTTC. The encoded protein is CASSWARTYEQYF.

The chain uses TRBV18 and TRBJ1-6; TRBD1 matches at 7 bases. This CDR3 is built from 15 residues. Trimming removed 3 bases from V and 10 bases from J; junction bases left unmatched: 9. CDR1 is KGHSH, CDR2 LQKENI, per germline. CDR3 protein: CASSPTGTEGSPLHF. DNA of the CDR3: TGTGCCAGCTCACCGACCGGGACAGAGGGCTCACCCCTCCACTTT. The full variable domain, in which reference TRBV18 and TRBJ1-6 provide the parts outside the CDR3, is NAGVMQNPRHLVRRRGQEARLRCSPMKGHSHVYWYRQLPEEGLKFMVYLQKENIIDESGMPKERFSAEFPKEGPSILRIQQVVRGDSAAYFCASSPTGTEGSPLHFGNGTRLTVT.

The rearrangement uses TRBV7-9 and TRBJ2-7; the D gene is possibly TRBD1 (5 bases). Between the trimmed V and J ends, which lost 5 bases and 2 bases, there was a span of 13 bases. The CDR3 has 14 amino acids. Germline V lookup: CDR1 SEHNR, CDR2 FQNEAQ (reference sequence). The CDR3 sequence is CASSRDSFAYEQYF. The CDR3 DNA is TGTGCCAGCAGCCGTGACAGCTTCGCCTACGAGCAGTACTTC.

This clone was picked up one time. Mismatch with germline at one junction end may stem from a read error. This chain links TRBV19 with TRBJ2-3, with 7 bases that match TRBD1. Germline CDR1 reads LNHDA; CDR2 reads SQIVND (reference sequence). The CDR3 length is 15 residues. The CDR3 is CVSTQTGLGTDTQYF. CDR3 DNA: TGTGTCAGTACCCAGACAGGGTTGGGCACAGATACGCAGTATTTT.

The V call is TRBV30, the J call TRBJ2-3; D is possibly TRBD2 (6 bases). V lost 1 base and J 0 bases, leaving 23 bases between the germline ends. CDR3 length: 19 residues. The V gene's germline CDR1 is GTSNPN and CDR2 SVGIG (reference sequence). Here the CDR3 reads CAWSAGTSSYRGSTDTQYF. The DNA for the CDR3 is TGTGCCTGGAGTGCCGGGACTTCTTCCTATCGAGGGAGCACAGATACGCAGTATTTT. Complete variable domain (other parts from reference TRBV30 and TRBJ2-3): SQTIHQWPATLVQPVGSPLSLECTVEGTSNPNLYWYRQAAGRGLQLLFYSVGIGQISSEVPQNLSASRPQDRQFILSSKKLLLSDSGFYLCAWSAGTSSYRGSTDTQYFGPGTRLTVL.

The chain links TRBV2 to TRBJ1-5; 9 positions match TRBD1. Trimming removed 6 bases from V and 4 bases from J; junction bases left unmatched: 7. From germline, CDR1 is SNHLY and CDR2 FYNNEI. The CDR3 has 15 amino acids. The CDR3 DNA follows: TGTGCCAGCAGGGGACAGGGAAGAGAAAATCAGCCCCAGCATTTT. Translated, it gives CASRGQGRENQPQHF.

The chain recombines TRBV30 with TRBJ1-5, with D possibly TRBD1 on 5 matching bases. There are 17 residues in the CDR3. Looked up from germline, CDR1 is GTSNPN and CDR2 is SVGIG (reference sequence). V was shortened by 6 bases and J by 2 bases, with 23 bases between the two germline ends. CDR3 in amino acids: CACGRGDSVLRNQPQHF. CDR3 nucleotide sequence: TGTGCCTGTGGGAGGGGAGACAGTGTCCTTCGCAATCAGCCCCAGCATTTT. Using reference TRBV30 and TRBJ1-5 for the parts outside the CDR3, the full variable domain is SQTIHQWPATLVQPVGSPLSLECTVEGTSNPNLYWYRQAAGRGLQLLFYSVGIGQISSEVPQNLSASRPQDRQFILSSKKLLLSDSGFYLCACGRGDSVLRNQPQHFGDGTRLSIL.

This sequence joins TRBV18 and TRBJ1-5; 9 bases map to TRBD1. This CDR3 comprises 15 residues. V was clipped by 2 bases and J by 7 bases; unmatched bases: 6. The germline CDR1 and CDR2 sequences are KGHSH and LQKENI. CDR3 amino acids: CASSPTGTGYQPQHF. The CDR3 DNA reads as TGTGCCAGCTCACCAACCGGGACAGGGTACCAGCCCCAGCATTTT.

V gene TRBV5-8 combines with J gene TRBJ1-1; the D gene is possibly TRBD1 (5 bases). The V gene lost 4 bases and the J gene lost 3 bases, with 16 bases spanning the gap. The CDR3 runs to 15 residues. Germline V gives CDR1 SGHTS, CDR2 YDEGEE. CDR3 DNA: TGTGCCAGCAGCGGTTGGGGCCCACCCCACACTGAAGCTTTCTTT. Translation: CASSGWGPPHTEAFF.

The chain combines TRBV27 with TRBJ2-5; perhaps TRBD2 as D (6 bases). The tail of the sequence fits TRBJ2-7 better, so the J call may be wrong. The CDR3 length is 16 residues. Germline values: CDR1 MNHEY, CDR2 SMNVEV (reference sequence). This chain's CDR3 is CASSFTGEVGNYEQYF. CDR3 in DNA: TGTGCCAGCAGTTTTACGGGAGAGGTAGGGAACTACGAGCAGTACTTC.

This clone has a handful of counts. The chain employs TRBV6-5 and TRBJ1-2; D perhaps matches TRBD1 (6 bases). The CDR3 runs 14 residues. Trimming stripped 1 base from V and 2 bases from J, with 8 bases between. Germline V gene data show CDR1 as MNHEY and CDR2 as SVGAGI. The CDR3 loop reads CASSYLGQNYGYTF. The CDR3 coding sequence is TGTGCCAGCAGTTACTTGGGACAAAACTATGGCTACACCTTC.

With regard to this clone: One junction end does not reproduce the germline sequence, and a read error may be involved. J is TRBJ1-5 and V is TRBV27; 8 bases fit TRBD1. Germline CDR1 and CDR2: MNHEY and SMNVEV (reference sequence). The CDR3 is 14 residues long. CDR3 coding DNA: TGTGCCAGCAGTCTATCAGGGGGCTTTCAGCCCCAGCATTTT. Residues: CASSLSGGFQPQHF.

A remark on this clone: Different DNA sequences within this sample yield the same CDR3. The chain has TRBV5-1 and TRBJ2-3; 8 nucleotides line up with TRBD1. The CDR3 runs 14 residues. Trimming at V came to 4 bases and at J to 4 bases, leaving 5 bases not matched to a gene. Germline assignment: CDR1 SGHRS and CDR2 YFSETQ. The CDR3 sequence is CASSLGQGPDTQYF. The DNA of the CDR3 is TGCGCCAGCAGCCTCGGACAGGGCCCAGATACGCAGTATTTT.

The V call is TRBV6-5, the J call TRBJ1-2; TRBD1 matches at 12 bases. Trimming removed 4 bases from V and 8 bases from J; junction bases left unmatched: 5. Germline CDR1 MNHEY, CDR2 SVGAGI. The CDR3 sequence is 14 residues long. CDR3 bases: TGTGCCAGCAGTTGGGGACAGGGGGCTAAAGGCTACACCTTC. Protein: CASSWGQGAKGYTF.

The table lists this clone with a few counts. CDR3 protein: CASCDRDFYEQYF. In nucleotides, the CDR3 is TGTGCCAGCTGCGACAGGGACTTCTACGAGCAGTACTTC. The J gene is TRBJ2-7, the V gene TRBV28, with D tentatively TRBD1 (7 bases). V gave up 8 bases and J gave up 3 bases, with 14 bases separating them. The CDR3 has 13 amino acids. Germline CDR1 is MDHEN and CDR2 is SYDVKM.

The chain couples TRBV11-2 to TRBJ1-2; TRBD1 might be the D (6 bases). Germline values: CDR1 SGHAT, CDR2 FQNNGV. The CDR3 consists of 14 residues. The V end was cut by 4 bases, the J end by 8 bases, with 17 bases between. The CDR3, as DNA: TGTGCCAGCAGCTACACAGGGATTGGAGGAGGCTACACCTTC. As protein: CASSYTGIGGGYTF.

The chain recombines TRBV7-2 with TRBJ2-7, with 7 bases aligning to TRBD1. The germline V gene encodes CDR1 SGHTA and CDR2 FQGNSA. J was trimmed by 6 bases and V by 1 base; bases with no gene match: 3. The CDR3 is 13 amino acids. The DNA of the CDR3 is TGTGCCAGCAGCTTAGACAGGGGCCCCGAGCAGTACTTC. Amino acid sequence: CASSLDRGPEQYF.

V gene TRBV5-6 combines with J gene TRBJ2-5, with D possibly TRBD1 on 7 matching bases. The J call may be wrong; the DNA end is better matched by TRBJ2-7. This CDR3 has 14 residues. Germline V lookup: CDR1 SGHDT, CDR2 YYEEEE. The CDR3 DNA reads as TGTGCCAGCAGCTTGGTCCAGGGGGGAAACGAGCAGTACTTC. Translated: CASSLVQGGNEQYF.

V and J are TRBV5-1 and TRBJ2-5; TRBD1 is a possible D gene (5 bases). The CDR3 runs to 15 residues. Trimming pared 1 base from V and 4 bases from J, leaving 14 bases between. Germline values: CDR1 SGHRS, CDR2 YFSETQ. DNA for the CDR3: TGCGCCAGCAGCTTGAATACGCAGGGATCAGAGACCCAGTACTTC. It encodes CASSLNTQGSETQYF.

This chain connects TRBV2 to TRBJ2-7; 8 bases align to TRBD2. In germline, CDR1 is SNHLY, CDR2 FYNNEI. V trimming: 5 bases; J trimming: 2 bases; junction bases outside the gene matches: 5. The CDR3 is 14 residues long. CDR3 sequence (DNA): TGTGCCAGCAGTTCGGGAGGGGAAACCTACGAGCAGTACTTC. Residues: CASSSGGETYEQYF.